What follows is one T cell receptor beta chain and its context. In its sample, this clone was seen once. Its antigen is still unknown. It has no much larger one-base neighbor in the sample; base qualities were not kept. The data are from a study of blood T cell repertoires in COVID-19 (TCRdb year 2020). Regarding the study in general: Collaborator samples came from the United States, Italy and Spain and covered acute and convalescent phases of COVID-19. Where available, HLA class I and class II types were obtained from metadata supplied by the sample provider rather than from assay-based typing. The prospective study material was composed of cDNA or gDNA derived from T cells, B-cell-depleted T cells, or PBMCs. The sample metadata nearly always contained a de-identified subject ID, COVID-19 status, age in years and sex. The samples were drawn from two sources: the first 160 participants of the ongoing ImmuneRACE study, and 1,254 subjects contributed by 6 global collaborators. The repertoires were made available in a free public database intended to serve as a resource for research on the immune response to SARS-CoV-2. Deeply sampled blood TCRbeta repertoires from subjects exposed to, actively infected with, or recovered from COVID-19 were included in the dataset. What the study reported, not specific to this receptor: The amount of clinical and demographic metadata varied by source and participant and was provided uncurated.

The collaborating institutions used their own protocols to collect whole blood in K2EDTA tubes. For TCRbeta analysis, collaborators shipped samples as frozen whole blood, isolated PBMCs, or DNA extracted from either of those sample types. The immunoSEQ Assay, a bias-controlled multiplex PCR, was used to amplify TCRbeta CDR3 regions from genomic DNA. The published analysis was carried out like this. Within the assay, amplification of reference gene primers was used to estimate how many nucleated cells each sample contained. To quantify the absolute abundance of each unique TCRbeta CDR3 rearrangement, sequence reads were collapsed and filtered. For each sample, productive Simpson clonality was calculated as the square root of Simpson's diversity index across productive rearrangements. TCRdb carries this immuneACCESS record with in-frame sequences only. Its versions omit some clonotypes, under half of them owing to an unresolved V gene in the studies checked, with the rest unexplained. That table is the source of V, J and clone size, and D and trimming were worked out from the DNA. The table for this sample lists about 180,000 clones; about 88% of them were counted only once. The ten biggest clones cover approximately 2.9% of the sample.

CDR1 and CDR2, looked up from the germline V gene, are SGHRS and YFSETQ. The CDR3 runs 14 amino acids, cysteine and phenylalanine included. Only CDR3 DNA remains: 42 bases, in frame from the first base. V ends up 0 bases short and J 6 bases short, with an unmatched junction base count of 3. The source of this sequence is a woman between 25 and 40 years old with active or convalescent COVID-19. This chain joins TRBV5-1 to TRBJ2-7; TRBD2 fits 10 bases in the junction. Material for sequencing was peripheral blood. The nucleotide sequence is given as TGCGCCAGCAGCTTGGATCTAGCGGGGGCCGAGCAGTACTTC. It is translated as CASSLDLAGAEQYF.